These 27 T cell receptor beta chains were sequenced from one sample in a study of shared clonotypes between healthy human individuals. Clones were read by immunoSEQ multiplex PCR, and TCRdb kept only the in-frame ones, dropping some. This table holds 1,400,000 or so clones, approximately 98.5% found once. Sequencing used naive CD4+ T cells sorted from blood. Subset reported: CD45RA+ positively selected. The receptors originated from a young man in good health.

The chain carries TRBV13 and TRBJ2-1; D remains ambiguous. V was cut by 7 bases and J by 2 bases, with 15 bases left in between. The CDR3 sequence is 15 residues long. The germline V gene has CDR1 PRHDT and CDR2 FYEKMQ (reference sequence). The CDR3 region is CASIRANGPYNEQFF. CDR3 nucleotide sequence: TGTGCCAGCATTCGGGCGAACGGCCCCTACAATGAGCAGTTCTTC.

The J gene is TRBJ1-1, the V gene TRBV20-1; D not resolved. The CDR3 totals 10 residues. The V gene's germline CDR1 is DFQATT and CDR2 SNEGSKA (reference sequence). Trimming removed 6 bases from V and 6 bases from J, with 8 bases in between. CDR3 protein: CSAPRSEAFF. The CDR3 region has the DNA TGCAGTGCCCCGAGGTCTGAAGCTTTCTTT.

The rearrangement joins TRBV30 to TRBJ2-5; no definite D call. Trimming shortened V by 5 bases and J by 7 bases, and 11 bases separated the two germline ends. The CDR3 totals 11 residues. Looked up from germline, CDR1 is GTSNPN and CDR2 is SVGIG (reference sequence). CDR3 protein: CAWGHKGTQYF. In nucleotides, the CDR3 is TGTGCCTGGGGTCATAAGGGGACCCAGTACTTC.

This chain links TRBV7-9 with TRBJ2-1; TRBD2 matches 8 bases. There are 18 residues in the CDR3. Germline CDR1 reads SEHNR; CDR2 reads FQNEAQ (reference sequence). The ends lost 1 base at V and 6 bases at J; junction bases unmatched: 14. The CDR3 here is CASSLGVREGRLGNEQFF. The CDR3 DNA is TGTGCCAGCAGCTTAGGAGTCCGGGAGGGTCGGCTCGGCAATGAGCAGTTCTTC.

This rearrangement joins TRBV5-1 to TRBJ2-7; 10 nucleotides align to TRBD1. Per the germline V gene, CDR1 is SGHRS and CDR2 is YFSETQ. The CDR3 has 18 amino acids. Unmatched junction bases numbered 17, after V lost 4 bases and J lost 4 bases. The CDR3 protein is CASSIPNQTGGGYYEQYF. The CDR3 DNA sequence: TGCGCCAGCAGCATACCAAACCAGACAGGGGGCGGTTATTACGAGCAGTACTTC. Full variable domain (rest looked up from reference TRBV5-1 and TRBJ2-7): KAGVTQTPRYLIKTRGQQVTLSCSPISGHRSVSWYQQTPGQGLQFLFEYFSETQRNKGNFPGRFSGRQFSNSRSEMNVSTLELGDSALYLCASSIPNQTGGGYYEQYFGPGTRLTVT.

This chain uses TRBV5-6 with TRBJ2-5; D is unclear. The CDR3 totals 13 residues. CDR1 and CDR2 from the germline V gene are SGHDT and YYEEEE. The V gene lost 5 bases and the J gene lost 5 bases, with 13 bases spanning the gap. As DNA, the CDR3 is TGTGCCAGCAGGGGGTTTCGTTGGGAGACCCAGTACTTC. Protein product: CASRGFRWETQYF. The whole variable domain, remainder taken from reference TRBV5-6 and TRBJ2-5, is DAGVTQSPTHLIKTRGQQVTLRCSPKSGHDTVSWYQQALGQGPQFIFQYYEEEERQRGNFPDRFSGHQFPNYSSELNVNALLLGDSALYLCASRGFRWETQYFGPGTRLLVL.

The rearrangement uses TRBV5-1 and TRBJ1-2, with no clear D. The CDR3 contains 12 residues. V lost 4 bases, J lost 8 bases, and 12 bases lay in between. The germline V gene encodes CDR1 SGHRS and CDR2 YFSETQ. CDR3 in amino acids: CASSPDLGGYTF. DNA for the CDR3: TGCGCCAGCAGCCCCGATCTAGGGGGCTACACCTTC.

CDR3 amino acids: CASSPGQAGSTEKLFF. Here the CDR3 DNA reads TGTGCCAGCTCACCGGGACAGGCAGGATCGACTGAAAAACTGTTTTTT. The V gene is TRBV18, the J gene TRBJ1-4; 8 positions agree with TRBD1. This CDR3 is 16 amino acids long. V shed 3 bases and J 7 bases; nucleotides not matched to a gene: 10. Germline-derived CDR1 and CDR2 are KGHSH and LQKENI.

The J gene is TRBJ2-5, the V gene TRBV6-1; D is uncertain. The CDR3 sequence is 13 residues long. Germline CDR1 reads MNHNS; CDR2 reads SASEGT. Deletions cut 0 bases from V and 6 bases from J, with 8 bases between. CDR3 residues: CASSEAGGQTQYF. The CDR3, as DNA: TGTGCCAGCAGTGAAGCCGGTGGACAGACCCAGTACTTC.

V is TRBV5-4 and J is TRBJ2-6; TRBD2 matches 9 bases. The germline CDR1 and CDR2 sequences are SGHNT and YYREEE (reference sequence). The length of the CDR3 is 18 residues. The V segment lost 1 base and the J segment 0 bases; nucleotides outside the gene matches: 5. CDR3: CASSLLGGRDSGANVLTF. CDR3 in DNA: TGTGCCAGCAGCTTGCTGGGCGGGAGGGACTCTGGGGCCAACGTCCTGACTTTC.

V gene TRBV29-1 combines with J gene TRBJ2-5; D tentatively fits TRBD1 or TRBD2 (5 bases each). V shed 6 bases and J shed 5 bases, with 16 bases lying between them. CDR3 length equals 13 residues. The germline V gene encodes CDR1 SQVTM and CDR2 ANQGSEA. CDR3 coding DNA: TGCAGCGTACGAATTCAGGGCGGGGAGACCCAGTACTTC. Its translation is CSVRIQGGETQYF. The variable domain in full, completed from reference TRBV29-1 and TRBJ2-5, reads SAVISQKPSRDICQRGTSLTIQCQVDSQVTMMFWYRQQPGQSLTLIATANQGSEATYESGFVIDKFPISRPNLTFSTLTVSNMSPEDSSIYLCSVRIQGGETQYFGPGTRLLVL.

About this clone itself: One end of the junction fails to match germline, which may point to a read error. The chain employs TRBV7-7 and TRBJ2-7; tentative D call: TRBD2 (5 bases). The CDR3 covers 15 residues. Germline-derived CDR1 and CDR2 are SSHAT and FNYEAQ (reference sequence). CDR3 protein: CASSRGGGASYEQYF. For the CDR3, the DNA is TGTGCTAGCAGCCGGGGTGGCGGCGCCTCCTACGAGCAGTACTTC.

This clone was recorded only once. Other nucleotide sequences in the sample specify the same CDR3. CDR3 sequence reads: CASSLGVMNTEAFF. The CDR3 DNA is TGCGCCAGCAGCTTGGGGGTTATGAACACTGAAGCTTTCTTT. The chain has TRBV5-1 and TRBJ1-1; D gene ambiguous. Per the germline V gene, CDR1 is SGHRS and CDR2 is YFSETQ. Trimming removed 0 bases from V and 0 bases from J, with 6 bases in between. The CDR3 runs to 14 residues.

This CDR3 reads CAISESALSGDGQPQHF. DNA for the CDR3: TGTGCCATCAGTGAGTCGGCCTTGAGTGGAGATGGGCAGCCCCAGCATTTT. The rearrangement joins TRBV10-3 to TRBJ1-5; the D is unclear. The V end lost 0 bases, the J end lost 7 bases, and 19 bases lay between the germline ends. The length of the CDR3 is 17 residues. Germline lookup yields CDR1 ENHRY and CDR2 SYGVKD.

The V gene is TRBV7-6, the J gene TRBJ1-3; no definite D call. Germline V gene sequence: CDR1 SGHVS, CDR2 FNYEAQ. Trimming pared 1 base from V and 0 bases from J, leaving 16 bases between. The CDR3 consists of 18 residues. CDR3 sequence (DNA): TGTGCCAGCAGCTTAGAGGATAAGGCCCCGTACTCTGGAAACACCATATATTTT. Translating gives CASSLEDKAPYSGNTIYF.

V and J are TRBV15 and TRBJ2-7; 9 bases match TRBD2. J lost 5 bases, V lost 6 bases, and 11 bases had no gene match. Germline CDR1 reads LNHNV; CDR2 reads YYDKDF (reference sequence). The CDR3 sequence is 15 residues long. CDR3 bases: TGTGCCACCAGTGGTTTGGGACTAGCTTCCGACGAGCAGTACTTC. It translates to CATSGLGLASDEQYF.

Concerning this clone: Other DNA sequences of this sample code for an identical CDR3. This sequence joins TRBV18 and TRBJ2-7; D is uncertain. V lost 2 bases and J lost 4, with 9 bases in between. This CDR3 has 13 amino acids. Germline V lookup: CDR1 KGHSH, CDR2 LQKENI. CDR3 sequence reads: CASSPSGLYEQYF. For the CDR3, the DNA is TGTGCCAGCTCACCATCGGGCCTATACGAGCAGTACTTC.

The CDR3 DNA is TGTGCCAGCAGCCCAAGGGGATTAGCGAGCCTGAATGAGCAGTTCTTC. Translated: CASSPRGLASLNEQFF. The chain is built from TRBV7-8 and TRBJ2-1; TRBD1 or TRBD2 may be the D gene (5 bases each). The CDR3 sequence is 16 residues long. V was shortened by 5 bases and J by 7 bases, with 21 bases between the two germline ends. CDR1 is SGHVS, CDR2 FQNEAQ, per germline.

The chain couples TRBV5-4 to TRBJ2-5; possibly TRBD2 for D (6 bases). Germline CDR1 and CDR2: SGHNT and YYREEE (reference sequence). This CDR3 comprises 15 residues. Deletions cut 2 bases from V and 5 bases from J, with 16 bases between. The CDR3 nucleotides are TGTGCCAGCAGCTTCGGAACTAGCCGGGGCGAGACCCAGTACTTC. Its protein is CASSFGTSRGETQYF.

The genes are TRBV10-3 and TRBJ2-1; the D is unclear. Deletions cut 4 bases from V and 9 bases from J, with 7 bases between. This CDR3 is built from 11 residues. Germline CDR1 ENHRY, CDR2 SYGVKD. The CDR3 is CAISVGFEQFF. The DNA for the CDR3 is TGTGCCATCAGTGTGGGGTTTGAGCAGTTCTTC.

V is TRBV5-6 and J is TRBJ2-5; 7 bases match TRBD1. The V gene end was trimmed by 0 bases and the J gene end by 4 bases; junction bases not matched to a gene: 12. In germline, CDR1 is SGHDT, CDR2 YYEEEE. The CDR3 is 17 amino acids. In DNA, the CDR3 is TGTGCCAGCAGCTTGGCCAGGACAGGCGAAGAGGGAGAGACCCAGTACTTC. It encodes CASSLARTGEEGETQYF.

The chain is built from TRBV6-5 and TRBJ2-1; D is undetermined. V lost 0 bases, J lost 9 bases, and 12 bases lay in between. This CDR3 comprises 14 residues. Germline assignment: CDR1 MNHEY and CDR2 SVGAGI. CDR3 amino acids: CASSYSGVSLEQFF. CDR3 bases: TGTGCCAGCAGTTACTCTGGGGTATCCCTTGAGCAGTTCTTC.

The rearrangement joins TRBV7-9 to TRBJ2-3; D gene ambiguous. The CDR3 runs 14 residues. Germline values: CDR1 SEHNR, CDR2 FQNEAQ (reference sequence). The V and J ends lost 5 bases and 4 bases respectively, with 13 bases between them. CDR3 sequence: CASSPKAAPDTQYF. The CDR3 DNA follows: TGTGCCAGCAGCCCCAAGGCCGCCCCAGATACGCAGTATTTT.

The V gene is TRBV9, the J gene TRBJ1-5, with 9 bases identical to TRBD1. This CDR3 has 21 residues. Germline values: CDR1 SGDLS, CDR2 YYNGEE. V was clipped by 2 bases and J by 2 bases; unmatched bases: 20. In nucleotides, the CDR3 is TGTGCCAGCAGCGTCCCTGACTGGGCCGGGACAGGGTGTAGGCGCAATCAGCCCCAGCATTTT. Translated, it gives CASSVPDWAGTGCRRNQPQHF.

Here the CDR3 reads CASSYVGLYYEQYF. The CDR3 coding sequence is TGTGCCAGCAGTTACGTGGGCCTATACTACGAGCAGTACTTC. The V and J genes are TRBV6-5 and TRBJ2-7; unclear D gene. This CDR3 is built from 14 residues. From germline, CDR1 is MNHEY and CDR2 SVGAGI. V gave up 2 bases and J gave up 3 bases, with 11 bases separating them.

Of note for this clone: This CDR3 is also generated by other DNA sequences in the sample. The J gene is TRBJ1-3, the V gene TRBV9; D is unresolved. CDR1 is SGDLS and CDR2 is YYNGEE in the germline V gene. With 3 bases removed from V and 4 bases from J, the gap between germline ends came to 8 bases. The CDR3 contains 13 residues. In nucleotides, the CDR3 is TGTGCCAGCAGCGCCGCCGTCGGAAACACCATATATTTT. This encodes CASSAAVGNTIYF.

The chain joins TRBV28 to TRBJ1-2; D not certain. Per the germline V gene, CDR1 is MDHEN and CDR2 is SYDVKM. The ends were cut back, 7 bases at V and 6 bases at J, with 6 bases in the middle. There are 10 residues in the CDR3. CDR3: CASKLHGYTF. In nucleotides, the CDR3 is TGTGCCAGCAAGTTACATGGCTACACCTTC.